The rows below give T cell receptor beta chains drawn from one sample of a study of T cell responses to AZD1222 COVID-19 vaccine. Clones were sequenced by immunoSEQ multiplex PCR, and TCRdb holds only the in-frame ones, with some missing. This sample has fewer than 200,000 clones; about 86% occur once, and the top ten carry around 10%. Here the sequenced sample was peripheral blood, taken 28 days after the second AZD1222 dose. The receptor source for this set is an adult who received the AZD1222 COVID-19 vaccine. The CDR3 runs from the conserved cysteine through the conserved F or W. The D gene is left open where the match is weak. Size values are once, few and many counts, or a class for expanded clones, and some rows have none.

TRBV27	NA	NA	TRBJ1-3	CASSFGASSGNTIYF	TGTGCCAGCAGTTTTGGCGCGAGCTCTGGAAACACCATATATTTT
TRBV5-5	TRBD1	NA	TRBJ2-7	CASSLVGTGKYEQYF	TGTGCCAGCAGCTTGGTAGGGACAGGGAAGTACGAGCAGTACTTC
TRBV12-3/TRBV12-4	NA	NA	TRBJ2-1	CASRSSDEQFF	TGTGCCAGCAGGTCCTCGGATGAGCAGTTCTTC
TRBV12-3/TRBV12-4	NA	NA	TRBJ2-7	CASSPGPGVHQYF	TGTGCCAGCAGTCCCGGCCCAGGGGTTCATCAGTACTTC
TRBV11-2	NA	NA	TRBJ2-3	CASSLVLNTQYF	TGTGCCAGCAGCTTAGTCCTAAATACGCAGTATTTT
TRBV27	NA	NA	TRBJ1-1	CASWGTGRVYTEAFF	TGTGCCAGCTGGGGAACAGGCAGGGTCTATACTGAAGCTTTCTTT
TRBV5-4	TRBD2	NA	TRBJ2-3	CASSGTRGGQDTQYF	TGTGCCAGCAGCGGCACGCGGGGGGGCCAGGATACGCAGTATTTT
TRBV6-6	TRBD1	NA	TRBJ1-2	CASSPRTGQYGYTF	TGTGCCAGCAGTCCCAGGACAGGCCAGTATGGCTACACCTTC
TRBV12-5	TRBD2	NA	TRBJ2-3	CASGLGTSSFTDTQYF	TGTGCTAGTGGTTTGGGGACTAGTAGCTTCACAGATACGCAGTATTTT
TRBV11-2	NA	NA	TRBJ2-2	CASSLRYPGELFF	TGTGCCAGCAGCTTAAGGTACCCCGGGGAGCTGTTTTTT
TRBV12-3/TRBV12-4	NA	NA	TRBJ2-3	CASRTITDTQYF	TGTGCCAGCAGGACGATCACAGATACGCAGTATTTT
TRBV6-6	NA	NA	TRBJ1-5	CAVSQPQHF	TGTGCCGTAAGTCAGCCCCAGCATTTT
TRBV14	NA	NA	TRBJ1-1	CASSQQSWGNTEAFF	TGTGCCAGCAGCCAACAGTCTTGGGGGAACACTGAAGCTTTCTTT
TRBV6-4	TRBD1	NA	TRBJ1-1	CASRPDRGVTEAFF	TGTGCCAGCAGACCGGACAGGGGAGTCACTGAAGCTTTCTTT
TRBV7-9	NA	NA	TRBJ1-2	CASSLAGYGYTF	TGTGCCAGCAGCTTAGCAGGCTATGGCTACACCTTC
TRBV7-9	TRBD1	NA	TRBJ1-5	CASSSSPGQGAGQPQHF	TGTGCCAGCAGCTCGTCTCCGGGACAGGGGGCTGGACAGCCCCAGCATTTT
TRBV19	TRBD1	NA	TRBJ1-5	CASSIRDRGSNQPQHF	TGTGCCAGTAGTATAAGGGACAGGGGAAGCAATCAGCCCCAGCATTTT
TRBV4-3	NA	NA	TRBJ1-1	CASSQDGAGASEAFF	TGCGCCAGCAGCCAAGATGGCGCAGGGGCTTCTGAAGCTTTCTTT
TRBV9	NA	NA	TRBJ2-3	CASSEGNTYTDTQYF	TGTGCCAGCAGCGAGGGGAATACCTACACAGATACGCAGTATTTT
TRBV28	TRBD1	NA	TRBJ1-2	CASRSLGQGGSYGYTF	TGTGCCAGCAGATCTCTCGGACAGGGGGGGTCCTATGGCTACACCTTC
TRBV30	NA	NA	TRBJ1-2	CAWSVEGSYGYTF	TGTGCCTGGAGTGTAGAGGGGAGCTATGGCTACACCTTC
TRBV3-1/TRBV3-2	NA	NA	TRBJ2-5	CASSQGAGQPAHETQYF	TGTGCCAGCAGCCAAGGTGCGGGACAGCCAGCCCACGAGACCCAGTACTTC
TRBV3-1/TRBV3-2	NA	NA	TRBJ2-1	CASSQDPPGLNEQFF	TGTGCCAGCAGCCAAGATCCGCCAGGGTTAAATGAGCAGTTCTTC
TRBV25-1	NA	NA	TRBJ1-2	CASSEHGTGGYGYTF	TGTGCCAGCAGTGAACACGGGACGGGGGGATATGGCTACACCTTC
TRBV29-1	TRBD1	NA	TRBJ2-3	CSGGQGNTDTQYF	TGCAGCGGGGGACAGGGAAACACAGATACGCAGTATTTT
TRBV3-1/TRBV3-2	TRBD1	NA	TRBJ1-2	CASSQGTGGSNYGYTF	TGTGCCAGCAGCCAAGGGACAGGGGGCTCTAACTATGGCTACACCTTC
TRBV7-3	TRBD1	NA	TRBJ2-2	CASSRNRGVGAGELFF	TGTGCCAGCAGCCGTAACAGGGGAGTAGGAGCCGGGGAGCTGTTTTTT
TRBV19	TRBD1	NA	TRBJ2-2	CASSIMTGKRTGELFF	TGTGCCAGTAGTATAATGACAGGGAAGCGTACCGGGGAGCTGTTTTTT
TRBV2	TRBD2	NA	TRBJ2-1	CASSGWRGSSYNEQFF	TGTGCCAGCAGTGGCTGGCGGGGGAGCTCCTACAATGAGCAGTTCTTC
TRBV5-8	TRBD1	NA	TRBJ2-6	CASSLGQGVAGANVLTF	TGTGCCAGCAGCTTGGGGCAGGGGGTAGCTGGGGCCAACGTCCTGACTTTC
TRBV6-6	TRBD2	NA	TRBJ2-1	CASRPIWAGGIDEQFF	TGTGCCAGCAGGCCCATCTGGGCGGGGGGGATAGATGAGCAGTTCTTC
TRBV7-2	TRBD1	NA	TRBJ1-6	CASSHDPGGSNSPLHF	TGTGCCAGCAGCCACGACCCAGGGGGCTCTAATTCACCCCTCCACTTT
TRBV5-1	TRBD2	NA	TRBJ2-2	CASSPLAGGSNTGELFF	TGCGCCAGCAGCCCCCTAGCGGGGGGCTCGAACACCGGGGAGCTGTTTTTT
TRBV6-2/TRBV6-3	NA	NA	TRBJ2-7	CASSYSDGGSYEQYF	TGTGCCAGCAGTTACTCGGACGGGGGATCCTACGAGCAGTACTTC
TRBV5-1	TRBD2	NA	TRBJ2-7	CASSPLAGGAYEQYF	TGCGCCAGCAGCCCCTTAGCGGGGGGGGCCTACGAGCAGTACTTC
TRBV5-5	NA	NA	TRBJ2-7	CASSLGQISYEQYF	TGTGCCAGCAGCTTAGGGCAGATAAGCTACGAGCAGTACTTC
TRBV20-1	NA	NA	TRBJ1-2	CSASDLMDSRYGYTF	TGCAGTGCTAGTGACCTGATGGACTCGAGGTATGGCTACACCTTC
TRBV5-1	NA	NA	TRBJ1-2	CASSPTGSSNYGYTF	TGCGCCAGCAGCCCAACAGGCTCCTCTAACTATGGCTACACCTTC
TRBV5-1	TRBD2	NA	TRBJ2-3	CASSKRTSADTQYF	TGCGCCAGCAGCAAACGGACTAGTGCAGATACGCAGTATTTT
TRBV28	NA	NA	TRBJ1-4	CASSMRPGRGPNEKLFF	TGTGCCAGCAGCATGCGGCCTGGCAGGGGTCCAAATGAAAAACTGTTTTTT
TRBV10-3	TRBD2	NA	TRBJ2-3	CAISVGGGVTDTQYF	TGTGCCATCAGTGTGGGCGGGGGGGTAACAGATACGCAGTATTTT
TRBV10-3	TRBD1	once	TRBJ1-4	CAISGTGQINEKLFF	TGTGCCATCAGTGGGACGGGACAGATAAATGAAAAACTGTTTTTT
TRBV6-5	NA	NA	TRBJ2-1	CASSYKWGGQDEQFF	TGTGCCAGCAGTTACAAGTGGGGGGGCCAAGATGAGCAGTTCTTC
TRBV6-5	TRBD2	NA	TRBJ2-1	CASSLAGGEFF	TGTGCCAGCAGTTTAGCGGGGGGGGAGTTCTTC
TRBV10-3	TRBD2	NA	TRBJ2-5	CAISDRAGGPEETQYF	TGTGCCATCAGTGACCGCGCGGGGGGGCCTGAGGAGACCCAGTACTTC
TRBV30	NA	NA	TRBJ2-7	CAARPNSYEQYF	TGTGCCGCCCGGCCGAACTCCTACGAGCAGTACTTC
TRBV9	NA	NA	TRBJ1-4	CASSVGSQPGNEKLFF	TGTGCCAGCAGCGTAGGGAGTCAACCGGGGAATGAAAAACTGTTTTTT
TRBV27	NA	NA	TRBJ2-1	CASSLIESSYNEQFF	TGTGCCAGCAGTTTAATTGAGAGCTCCTACAATGAGCAGTTCTTC
TRBV2	NA	NA	TRBJ2-2	CASNTGANTGELFF	TGTGCCAGCAATACGGGTGCGAACACCGGGGAGCTGTTTTTT
TRBV6-1	NA	NA	TRBJ1-2	CASSEASGLNYGYTF	TGTGCCAGCAGTGAAGCGTCAGGCCTTAACTATGGCTACACCTTC
TRBV5-1	TRBD1	NA	TRBJ2-7	CASSSTGTGSYEQYF	TGCGCCAGCAGCAGTACCGGGACAGGGTCCTACGAGCAGTACTTC
TRBV9	TRBD1	once	TRBJ2-3	CASSAGTAPSTDTQYF	TGTGCCAGCAGCGCCGGGACAGCACCTAGCACAGATACGCAGTATTTT
TRBV4-3	NA	NA	TRBJ2-3	CASSERGGLTDTQYF	TGCGCCAGCAGCGAACGAGGGGGGCTCACAGATACGCAGTATTTT
TRBV5-1	NA	NA	TRBJ1-4	CASSWDNNEKLFF	TGCGCCAGCAGCTGGGACAATAATGAAAAACTGTTTTTT
TRBV12-3/TRBV12-4	NA	NA	TRBJ1-6	CASSLSIGSPLHF	TGTGCCAGCAGTTTATCCATCGGTTCGCCCCTCCACTTT
TRBV7-8	NA	NA	TRBJ1-5	CASSFGGADQPQHF	TGTGCCAGCAGCTTCGGGGGCGCGGATCAGCCCCAGCATTTT
TRBV6-5	NA	NA	TRBJ1-2	CAAGGLGGYTF	TGTGCCGCCGGCGGCTTAGGCGGCTACACCTTC
TRBV30	TRBD1	NA	TRBJ1-5	CAWSLKFGTVVNQPQHF	TGTGCCTGGAGTCTCAAATTCGGGACAGTAGTAAATCAGCCCCAGCATTTT
TRBV28	NA	NA	TRBJ1-2	CASSSDVYGYTF	TGTGCCAGCAGTTCGGACGTCTATGGCTACACCTTC
TRBV2	NA	NA	TRBJ1-5	CASTGGGDQPQHF	TGTGCCAGCACCGGAGGAGGGGATCAGCCCCAGCATTTT